This TCR beta chain was sequenced in a study of blood T cell repertoires in COVID-19. In the study overall: Samples representing acute and convalescent COVID-19 were sourced from the United States, Italy and Spain. In each case, the material was cDNA or gDNA derived from T cells, B-cell-depleted T cells, or PBMCs.

Source study methods: Quantification of nucleated cells was approximated via reference gene primer amplification. Clones were read by immunoSEQ multiplex PCR, and TCRdb kept only the in-frame ones, dropping some. Clonal size and the V and J genes are those of that table, whereas D and trimming came from the DNA. The sample holds 53,000 or so clones, about 76% seen once. This clone was seen a single time. This CDR3 contains 11 residues. Germline V CDR1 and CDR2: SEHNR, FQNEAQ (reference sequence). Trimming pared 5 bases from V and 4 bases from J, leaving 5 bases between. Sequencing was done on a sample of peripheral blood. This sequence joins TRBV7-9 and TRBJ2-5, with a tentative D call TRBD1 (5 bases). This TCR derives from a man aged 70 or older with active or convalescent COVID-19. The CDR3 reads CASSQGETQYF. Written as DNA, the CDR3 is TGTGCCAGCAGCCAGGGAGAGACCCAGTACTTC.